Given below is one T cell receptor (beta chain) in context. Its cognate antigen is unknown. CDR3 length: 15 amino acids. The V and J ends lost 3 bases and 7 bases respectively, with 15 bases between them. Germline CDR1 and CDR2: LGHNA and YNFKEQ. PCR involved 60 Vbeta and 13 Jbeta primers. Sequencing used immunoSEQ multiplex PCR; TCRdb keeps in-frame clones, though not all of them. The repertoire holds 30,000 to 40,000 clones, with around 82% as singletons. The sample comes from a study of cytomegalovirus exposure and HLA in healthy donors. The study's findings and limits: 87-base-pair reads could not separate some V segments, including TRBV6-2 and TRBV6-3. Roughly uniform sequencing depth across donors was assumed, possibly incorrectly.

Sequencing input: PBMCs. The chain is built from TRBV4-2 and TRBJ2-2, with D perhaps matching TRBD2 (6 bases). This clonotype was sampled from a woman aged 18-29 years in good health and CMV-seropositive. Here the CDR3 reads CASSHRGGSSGELFF. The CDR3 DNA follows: TGTGCCAGCAGCCACCGTGGGGGGAGCAGCGGGGAGCTGTTTTTT.